Each of the 25 T cell receptor beta chains below was sequenced from the same sample in a study of blood T cell repertoires in COVID-19. Produced via immunoSEQ multiplex PCR; TCRdb's table is partial and in-frame only. Altogether 160,000 or so clones are present, 87% being singletons, with the ten largest covering roughly 1.2%. Sequenced sample: PBMCs or T cells enriched from blood (not recorded which). The origin of the receptors is a human donor with acute COVID-19. The donor label of this sample is uncertain.

The CDR3 spells CASSKAGTGFEKLFF. CDR3 DNA sequence: TGTGCCAGCAGCAAAGCCGGGACAGGGTTTGAAAAACTGTTTTTT. This rearrangement joins TRBV7-2 to TRBJ1-4; 9 nucleotides line up with TRBD1. The CDR3 is made up of 15 amino acids. J was trimmed by 7 bases and V by 5 bases; bases with no gene match: 8. Germline V gives CDR1 SGHTA, CDR2 FQGNSA.

The V call is TRBV2, the J call TRBJ1-5; 7 bases are a match to TRBD1. The V segment lost 6 bases and the J segment 3 bases; nucleotides outside the gene matches: 5. CDR1 SNHLY and CDR2 FYNNEI come from the germline V gene. The CDR3 spans 14 residues. CDR3 in DNA: TGTGCCAGCAGGGAGACAGGGAACAATCAGCCCCAGCATTTT. The encoded protein is CASRETGNNQPQHF.

The chain recombines TRBV18 with TRBJ1-6; TRBD1 matches at 9 bases. The CDR3 is 16 amino acids. Germline CDR1 is KGHSH and CDR2 is LQKENI. V lost 0 bases to trimming and J lost 10 bases; unmatched junction nucleotides: 7. CDR3 region: CASSPPTGTGLSPLHF. The CDR3 bases are TGTGCCAGCTCACCACCGACCGGGACAGGGTTGTCACCCCTCCACTTT.

This clone has at least ten counts. This chain uses TRBV4-1 with TRBJ1-5; TRBD1 is a possible D gene (5 bases). The CDR3 length is 17 residues. Germline CDR1 is MGHRA and CDR2 is YSYEKL. V gave up 1 base and J gave up 2 bases, with 15 bases separating them. CDR3 amino acids: CASSQAARAGRNQPQHF. The CDR3 nucleotides are TGCGCCAGCAGCCAAGCGGCCAGGGCCGGACGCAATCAGCCCCAGCATTTT.

This chain connects TRBV5-6 to TRBJ1-6, with 8 bases that match TRBD1. This CDR3 has 14 amino acids. The V gene end was trimmed by 3 bases and the J gene end by 7 bases; junction bases not matched to a gene: 3. Germline loops: CDR1 SGHDT, CDR2 YYEEEE. CDR3 loop: CASSWTGRNSPLHF. The DNA for the CDR3 is TGTGCCAGCAGCTGGACAGGGAGGAATTCACCCCTCCACTTT.

The chain employs TRBV30 and TRBJ1-2, with D perhaps matching TRBD1 (6 bases). CDR3 length: 13 amino acids. Looked up from germline, CDR1 is GTSNPN and CDR2 is SVGIG (reference sequence). V lost 0 bases to trimming and J lost 8 bases, with 13 bases between them. The CDR3 spells CAWSVAQGQGYTF. The DNA for the CDR3 is TGTGCCTGGAGTGTCGCACAGGGCCAAGGCTACACCTTC.

This clone has only one observation. The V gene is TRBV6-5, the J gene TRBJ1-1; maybe TRBD1 (5 bases). V lost 10 bases, J lost 1 base, and 13 bases lay in between. The CDR3 loop spans 13 amino acids. Per germline, CDR1 MNHEY and CDR2 SVGAGI. The CDR3 is CATRWGENTEAFF. The CDR3 DNA reads TGTGCCACCCGTTGGGGGGAGAACACTGAAGCTTTCTTT.

CDR3 protein: CASSAVGQADTEAFF. CDR3 sequence (DNA): TGTGCCAGCAGCGCAGTAGGACAGGCCGACACTGAAGCTTTCTTT. J is TRBJ1-1 and V is TRBV4-2; 7 bases align to TRBD1. After removal of 5 bases from V and 3 bases from J, the junction contained 9 bases not matched to a gene. There are 15 residues in the CDR3. Germline values: CDR1 LGHNA, CDR2 YNFKEQ.

This chain joins TRBV5-1 and TRBJ2-1, with D uncertain. Trimming took 3 bases from V and 2 from J, leaving 6 bases between them. Germline values: CDR1 SGHRS, CDR2 YFSETQ. This CDR3 spans 13 amino acids. The CDR3 bases are TGCGCCAGCAGCTCCCACACCTACAATGAGCAGTTCTTC. This gives the protein CASSSHTYNEQFF.

The chain links TRBV4-1 to TRBJ1-1, with 7 positions matching TRBD1. The CDR3 consists of 16 residues. V trimming: 3 bases; J trimming: 0 bases; junction bases outside the gene matches: 7. The germline CDR1 and CDR2 sequences are MGHRA and YSYEKL. In DNA, the CDR3 is TGCGCCAGCAGCCAGGCCGGGACAGTACTGAACACTGAAGCTTTCTTT. It is translated as CASSQAGTVLNTEAFF.

The V call is TRBV19, the J call TRBJ1-1; TRBD1 matches 9 bases. V lost 3 bases, J lost 4 bases, and 9 bases stayed unmatched. Germline CDR1 is LNHDA and CDR2 is SQIVND (reference sequence). There are 16 residues in the CDR3. Here the CDR3 reads CASSISGTGLGTEAFF. As DNA, the CDR3 is TGTGCCAGTAGTATCTCCGGGACAGGGCTGGGCACTGAAGCTTTCTTT.

The CDR3 sequence is CASSYRGDSRNQPQHF. The DNA of the CDR3 is TGTGCCAGCAGTTACCGAGGAGACAGTCGAAATCAGCCCCAGCATTTT. J is TRBJ1-5 and V is TRBV6-2 or TRBV6-3; D possibly corresponds to TRBD1 (5 bases). Trimming cost V 2 bases and J 4 bases, with 15 bases left between them. The CDR3 spans 16 residues. Germline V gene lookup returns CDR1 MNHEY and CDR2 SVGEGT.

This chain uses TRBV5-1 with TRBJ2-5; D is possibly TRBD1 (7 bases). This CDR3 has 15 residues. The germline V gene has CDR1 SGHRS and CDR2 YFSETQ. V was cut by 4 bases and J by 5 bases, with 18 bases left in between. The CDR3 loop is CASSGGTAVGETQYF. The CDR3 region has the DNA TGCGCCAGCAGCGGAGGGACAGCCGTTGGGGAGACCCAGTACTTC. Full variable domain (rest looked up from reference TRBV5-1 and TRBJ2-5): KAGVTQTPRYLIKTRGQQVTLSCSPISGHRSVSWYQQTPGQGLQFLFEYFSETQRNKGNFPGRFSGRQFSNSRSEMNVSTLELGDSALYLCASSGGTAVGETQYFGPGTRLLVL.

With respect to this clone: The sample contains more than one DNA sequence encoding this CDR3. The genes are TRBV7-3 and TRBJ2-3; 10 positions match TRBD2. Germline V gives CDR1 SGHTA, CDR2 FQGTGA. After removal of 5 bases from V and 0 bases from J, the junction contained 2 bases not matched to a gene. The CDR3 runs to 15 residues. CDR3 residues: CASSQAGGSTDTQYF. DNA for the CDR3: TGTGCCAGCAGCCAAGCGGGGGGGAGCACAGATACGCAGTATTTT.

The rearrangement links TRBV29-1 to TRBJ2-6; D uncertain. Trimming pared 4 bases from V and 4 bases from J, leaving 8 bases between. The CDR3 length is 13 residues. Germline values: CDR1 SQVTM, CDR2 ANQGSEA. The CDR3 sequence: CSVARSGANVLTF. In nucleotides, the CDR3 is TGCAGCGTTGCTAGATCCGGGGCCAACGTCCTGACTTTC.

CDR3 DNA: TGTGCCAGCTCACCAATACAAGGAACTAAGGACACTGAAGCTTTCTTT. Residues: CASSPIQGTKDTEAFF. This chain joins TRBV18 and TRBJ1-1, with D hard to call. Germline loops: CDR1 KGHSH, CDR2 LQKENI. V lost 2 bases to trimming and J lost 3 bases, with 16 bases between them. The CDR3 has 16 amino acids. The whole variable domain, remainder taken from reference TRBV18 and TRBJ1-1, is NAGVMQNPRHLVRRRGQEARLRCSPMKGHSHVYWYRQLPEEGLKFMVYLQKENIIDESGMPKERFSAEFPKEGPSILRIQQVVRGDSAAYFCASSPIQGTKDTEAFFGQGTRLTVV.

The chain couples TRBV9 to TRBJ1-4, with D uncertain. The CDR3 is 14 residues long. Trimming took off 3 bases at V and 0 bases at J, with 6 bases between the two ends. Germline-derived CDR1 and CDR2 are SGDLS and YYNGEE. The CDR3: CASSDRATNEKLFF. The CDR3, as DNA: TGTGCCAGCAGCGACAGAGCAACTAATGAAAAACTGTTTTTT.

As for this clone: The identical CDR3 is also encoded by other nucleotide sequences in the sample. The chain couples TRBV11-3 to TRBJ2-3, with TRBD1 matching over 11 bases. The V gene end was trimmed by 3 bases and the J gene end by 1 base; junction bases not matched to a gene: 0. Germline CDR1 is SGHNT and CDR2 is YENEEA. There are 15 residues in the CDR3. The DNA for the CDR3 is TGTGCCAGCAGCTTGGGACAGGGGGGCACAGATACGCAGTATTTT. It encodes CASSLGQGGTDTQYF.

The chain is built from TRBV18 and TRBJ2-7, with TRBD1 identical over 8 bases. The CDR3 is made up of 14 amino acids. Germline values: CDR1 KGHSH, CDR2 LQKENI. Germline trimming cut 6 bases from V and 3 bases from J; bases unmatched to any gene: 7. CDR3 DNA sequence: TGTGCCAGCTCTCGCGGACAGGGCGACTACGAGCAGTACTTC. It is translated as CASSRGQGDYEQYF.

This clone was seen just once. The chain carries TRBV11-3 and TRBJ2-3; the match to TRBD1 covers 7 bases. Germline CDR1 and CDR2: SGHNT and YENEEA. V dropped 5 bases and J dropped 8; count of bases not matched to a gene: 10. CDR3 length: 14 residues. The CDR3 spells CASSPGTDRGTQYF. As DNA, the CDR3 is TGTGCCAGCAGCCCGGGGACAGACCGCGGTACGCAGTATTTT.

This clone was detected only a few times. The V call is TRBV2, the J call TRBJ1-4; 7 bases agree with TRBD1. The V gene's germline CDR1 is SNHLY and CDR2 FYNNEI. CDR3 length equals 15 residues. J was trimmed by 5 bases and V by 4 bases; bases with no gene match: 7. Here the CDR3 DNA reads TGTGCCAGCAGTGCAAGACAGGGAAGGAATGAAAAACTGTTTTTT. This codes for CASSARQGRNEKLFF.

V and J are TRBV6-5 and TRBJ2-7, with a tentative D call TRBD1 (6 bases). Trimming stripped 8 bases from V and 0 bases from J, with 17 bases between. The CDR3 is 15 residues long. Germline assignment: CDR1 MNHEY and CDR2 SVGAGI. In DNA, the CDR3 is TGTGCCAGCTCACAGACAGGCACAAGCTCCTACGAGCAGTACTTC. Amino acid sequence: CASSQTGTSSYEQYF.

This rearrangement joins TRBV2 to TRBJ1-2, with TRBD1 matching 7 bases. The CDR3 is made up of 15 amino acids. Germline CDR1 reads SNHLY; CDR2 reads FYNNEI. With V trimmed by 6 bases and J by 7 bases, 14 bases remained unmatched. The CDR3, as DNA: TGTGCCAGCAGGAGCTTTGACCTAGGGGGCTCTGGCTACACCTTC. Translating gives CASRSFDLGGSGYTF.

The V and J genes are TRBV4-1 and TRBJ2-1; maybe TRBD2 (5 bases). Germline values: CDR1 MGHRA, CDR2 YSYEKL. V was cut by 1 base and J by 6 bases, with 7 bases left in between. This CDR3 has 13 residues. Written as DNA, the CDR3 is TGCGCCAGCAGCCAAGTCCGGGGCAATGAGCAGTTCTTC. Its protein product is CASSQVRGNEQFF.

This clone appeared once. This chain uses TRBV20-1 with TRBJ2-7; no definite D call. V dropped 3 bases and J dropped 2 bases, with 11 bases sitting between them. The CDR3 consists of 13 residues. The germline gives CDR1 DFQATT, CDR2 SNEGSKA (reference sequence). The CDR3: CSASVPGTYEQYF. The DNA for the CDR3 is TGCAGTGCTAGTGTGCCAGGCACCTACGAGCAGTACTTC.